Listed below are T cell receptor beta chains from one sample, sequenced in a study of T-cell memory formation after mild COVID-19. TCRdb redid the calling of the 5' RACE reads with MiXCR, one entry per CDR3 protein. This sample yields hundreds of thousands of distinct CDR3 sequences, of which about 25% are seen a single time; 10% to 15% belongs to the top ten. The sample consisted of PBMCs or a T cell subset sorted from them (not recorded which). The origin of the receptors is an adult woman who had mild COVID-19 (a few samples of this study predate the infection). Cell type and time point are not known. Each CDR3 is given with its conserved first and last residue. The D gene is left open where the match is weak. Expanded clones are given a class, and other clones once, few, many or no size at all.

TGTGCCAGCAGCCCCCGCGACAGGGTATGGACTAATGAAAAACTGTTTTTT	CASSPRDRVWTNEKLFF	TRBD1	NA	TRBV7-9	TRBJ1-4	17
TGTGCCAGCAGCCAAGGGCTAGCGGGGGGGAGCGAGCAGTACTTC	CASSQGLAGGSEQYF	TRBD2	NA	TRBV3-1	TRBJ2-7	15
TGCAGCGTTCAGAGGGGCGCGAACACCGGGGAGCTGTTTTTT	CSVQRGANTGELFF	NA	NA	TRBV29-1	TRBJ2-2	14
TGTGCCACCAGCAGAGGCGGGGGATCGGCGGAGACCCAGTACTTC	CATSRGGGSAETQYF	TRBD2	few	TRBV15	TRBJ2-5	15
TGTGCCAGCAGCTGGGCTCAACAAGATACGCAGTATTTT	CASSWAQQDTQYF	NA	few	TRBV7-8	TRBJ2-3	13
TGTGCCGGCGGGACTAGCGGGGGAGTCTCCTACAATGAGCAGTTCTTC	CAGGTSGGVSYNEQFF	TRBD2	NA	TRBV2	TRBJ2-1	16
TGTGCCAGCAGTGATTGGGGTAGCGGGTCAAGCTCCTACGAGCAGTACTTC	CASSDWGSGSSSYEQYF	TRBD2	NA	TRBV2	TRBJ2-7	17
TGCGCCAGCAGCCAAGATCTAGCGGGGTTTACCGGGGAGCTGTTTTTT	CASSQDLAGFTGELFF	TRBD2	NA	TRBV4-3	TRBJ2-2	16
TGTGCCAGCACCCGGGCCGCGGGAGCAACAGATACGCAGTATTTT	CASTRAAGATDTQYF	TRBD2	NA	TRBV27	TRBJ2-3	15
TGCAGTGCCGAAGAGGGGACAGGGGTCGAGCAGTACTTC	CSAEEGTGVEQYF	TRBD1	NA	TRBV20-1	TRBJ2-7	13
TGTGCCAGCACGCTCGACAGGGAGGACACTGAAGCTTTCTTT	CASTLDREDTEAFF	TRBD1	NA	TRBV2	TRBJ1-1	14
TGCGCCAGCAGCCTACTCCAGGGGGCGGACACTGAAGCTTTCTTT	CASSLLQGADTEAFF	TRBD1	once	TRBV5-1	TRBJ1-1	15
TGTGCCAGTAGTACTCACAGCACAGATACGCAGTATTTT	CASSTHSTDTQYF	NA	NA	TRBV19	TRBJ2-3	13
TGTGCCAGTACAGAACACTACAGTGGGGCGGGCACAGATACGCAGTATTTT	CASTEHYSGAGTDTQYF	NA	few	TRBV19	TRBJ2-3	17
TGTGCCAGCAGTTTCTTTTTGCAGGACACCGGGGAGCTGTTTTTT	CASSFFLQDTGELFF	NA	NA	TRBV12-3/TRBV12-4	TRBJ2-2	15
TGTGCCAGCAGTTTCAACAGTCCATACGAGCAGTACTTC	CASSFNSPYEQYF	NA	NA	TRBV12-3/TRBV12-4	TRBJ2-7	13
TGCAGTGCTAGGGGGGTGGTGAGTCCCTCCTACGAGCAGTACTTC	CSARGVVSPSYEQYF	NA	NA	TRBV20-1	TRBJ2-7	15
TGTGCCAGCAGCTTAACCGCAGGGTGGGGGACCCAGTACTTC	CASSLTAGWGTQYF	NA	NA	TRBV7-3	TRBJ2-5	14
TGTGCCAGCAGTTCGGGCCGGGACACCGGGGAGCTGTTTTTT	CASSSGRDTGELFF	NA	NA	TRBV12-3/TRBV12-4	TRBJ2-2	14
TGTGCCAGCAGACTCAGCGCGTCCTACGAGCAGTACTTC	CASRLSASYEQYF	NA	NA	TRBV12-3/TRBV12-4	TRBJ2-7	13
TGTGCCAGCAGTTCGTGGGGTAACTCTCTGGGTTCAGCTTTCTTT	CASSSWGNSLGSAFF	NA	NA	TRBV27	TRBJ1-1	15
TGCAGCGTTAAATCGCGGACCTCCTACGAGCAGTACTTC	CSVKSRTSYEQYF	NA	NA	TRBV29-1	TRBJ2-7	13
TGTGCCACCAGCAGGGCGGACCTGCTGAACACTGAAGCTTTCTTT	CATSRADLLNTEAFF	NA	many	TRBV15	TRBJ1-1	15
TGTGCCAGCAGCTTGTCAGGGGGCGCTTTAGAGACCCAGTACTTC	CASSLSGGALETQYF	TRBD1	NA	TRBV5-4	TRBJ2-5	15
TGTGCCAGCAGTCTGCTATCACCTAGAGGAGAGCAGTTCTTC	CASSLLSPRGEQFF	NA	NA	TRBV12-3/TRBV12-4	TRBJ2-1	14
TGTGCCAGCAGAGTATCCGAACCGGATCAGCCCCAGCATTTT	CASRVSEPDQPQHF	NA	few	TRBV6-6	TRBJ1-5	14
TGTGCCAGCAGCCACGGGGCGGGGCAGGGGTACGAGCAGTACTTC	CASSHGAGQGYEQYF	NA	NA	TRBV4-2	TRBJ2-7	15
TGTGCCAGCTCACCCGTCGCTGGGGCCAACGTCCTGACTTTC	CASSPVAGANVLTF	NA	NA	TRBV18	TRBJ2-6	14
TGTGCCATCAGTGACACAGGGTTCTACGAGCAGTACTTC	CAISDTGFYEQYF	NA	NA	TRBV10-3	TRBJ2-7	13
TGTGCCAGCAGCTTAAACAGGGGGACTAATGAAAAACTGTTTTTT	CASSLNRGTNEKLFF	TRBD1	few	TRBV7-2	TRBJ1-4	15
TGCAGTGCTAGGGGACAGGGTGTCCACGAGCAGTACTTC	CSARGQGVHEQYF	TRBD1	many	TRBV20-1	TRBJ2-7	13
TGTGCCAGCTCGCAGGGGGAATATGGCTACACCTTC	CASSQGEYGYTF	TRBD1	NA	TRBV6-1	TRBJ1-2	12
TGTGCCAGCTCCGGGGGAGACAGGGTCAATCAGCCCCAGCATTTT	CASSGGDRVNQPQHF	TRBD1	few	TRBV2	TRBJ1-5	15
TGTGCCTGGAGTGTTACAGGGGCCAGGGGGCAGTACTTC	CAWSVTGARGQYF	TRBD1	once	TRBV30	TRBJ2-7	13
TGTGCCAGCAGCGAACAGTACACCGGGGAGCTGTTTTTT	CASSEQYTGELFF	NA	NA	TRBV14	TRBJ2-2	13
TGCAGTGCTAGACCATTCGAGGGAGGGCCAAACGAGCAGTACTTC	CSARPFEGGPNEQYF	TRBD2	few	TRBV20-1	TRBJ2-7	15
TGTGCCAGCAGTAGCCCCTCAGGAGAAGTTAATGAAAAACTGTTTTTT	CASSSPSGEVNEKLFF	NA	NA	TRBV11-2	TRBJ1-4	16
TGCAGCGTTGATGGGGGGGAGGGAAGAAACTATGGCTACACCTTC	CSVDGGEGRNYGYTF	NA	NA	TRBV29-1	TRBJ1-2	15
TGTGCCAGCAGCTCTCAGGGAATTCAGCCCCAGCATTTT	CASSSQGIQPQHF	NA	NA	TRBV12-3/TRBV12-4	TRBJ1-5	13
TGTGCCAGCAGCGCCCGGGACATATGGGAGACCCAGTACTTC	CASSARDIWETQYF	NA	NA	TRBV9	TRBJ2-5	14
TGTGCCAGCAGCCAAGAGTTCCGCAGCGGGACTGAAGCTTTCTTT	CASSQEFRSGTEAFF	NA	few	TRBV4-2	TRBJ1-1	15
TGCAGTGTCAGGACCGTGAGCGGGGGGGGCAACACAGATACGCAGTATTTT	CSVRTVSGGGNTDTQYF	TRBD2	NA	TRBV20-1	TRBJ2-3	17